This T cell receptor beta chain was identified in a study of CD8 T cells in Susac syndrome. Study-wide points: Susac-specific public clones were found in both the total CD8+ and the CD8+ TEMRA repertoires, with about 17 in the former and roughly 5 in the latter.

RNA totalling about 0.45 to 1 ug underwent reverse transcription with random hexamers. TCRdb used MiXCR to reprocess the immunoSEQ multiplex PCR reads, holding one entry per CDR3 protein. The repertoire includes more than 80,000 distinct CDR3 sequences, roughly 94% of them detected once, and over 0.35% sits in the top ten. The CDR3 is 13 amino acids. The germline V gene encodes CDR1 DFQATT and CDR2 SNEGSKA (reference sequence). The V gene lost 0 bases and the J gene lost 5 bases, with 10 bases spanning the gap. Sequencing of TCR beta drew on CD8+ and CD4+ T cells from blood. Comment on this clonotype: Its antigen is as yet unknown.

The sequencing input was CD8+ T cells from PBMCs. The chain combines TRBV20-1 with TRBJ2-5; D not resolved. The TCR was taken from a human donor with Susac syndrome. The CDR3: CSARDAVGETQYF. CDR3 coding DNA: TGCAGTGCTAGAGATGCGGTGGGGGAGACCCAGTACTTC.